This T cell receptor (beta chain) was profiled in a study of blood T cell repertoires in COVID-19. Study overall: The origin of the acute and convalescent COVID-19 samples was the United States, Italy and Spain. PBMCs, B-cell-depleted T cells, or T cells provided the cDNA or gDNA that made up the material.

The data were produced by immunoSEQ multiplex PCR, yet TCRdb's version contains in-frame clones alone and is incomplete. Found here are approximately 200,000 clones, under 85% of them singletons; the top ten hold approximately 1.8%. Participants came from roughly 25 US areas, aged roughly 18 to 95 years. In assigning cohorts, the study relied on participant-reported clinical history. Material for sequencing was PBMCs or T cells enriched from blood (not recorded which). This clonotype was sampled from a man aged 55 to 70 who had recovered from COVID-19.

The CDR3 reads CASSHLSVGSDYGYTF. The CDR3 DNA reads as TGTGCCAGCAGCCATTTGTCAGTCGGGTCTGACTATGGCTACACCTTC. V is TRBV3-1 (or the pseudogene TRBV3-2) and J is TRBJ1-2; D ambiguous. Deletions cut 3 bases from V and 3 bases from J, with 17 bases between. Looked up from germline, CDR1 is LGHDT and CDR2 is YNNKEL (reference sequence). The CDR3 has 16 amino acids.